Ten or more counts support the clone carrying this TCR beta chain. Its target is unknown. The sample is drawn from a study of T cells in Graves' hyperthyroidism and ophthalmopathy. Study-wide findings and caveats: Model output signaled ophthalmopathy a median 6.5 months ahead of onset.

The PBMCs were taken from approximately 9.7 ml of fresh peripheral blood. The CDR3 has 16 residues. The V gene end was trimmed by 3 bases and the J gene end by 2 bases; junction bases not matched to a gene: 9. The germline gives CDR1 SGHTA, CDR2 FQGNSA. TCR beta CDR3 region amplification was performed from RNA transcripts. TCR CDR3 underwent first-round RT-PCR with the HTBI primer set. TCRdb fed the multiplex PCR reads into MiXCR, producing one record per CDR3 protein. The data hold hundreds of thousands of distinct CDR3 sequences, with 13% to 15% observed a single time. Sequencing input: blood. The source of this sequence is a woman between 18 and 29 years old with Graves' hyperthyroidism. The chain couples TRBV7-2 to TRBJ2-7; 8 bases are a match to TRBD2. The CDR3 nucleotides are TGTGCCAGCAGCTTTCGGGAGGGGCGGGCAGCCTACGAGCAGTACTTC. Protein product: CASSFREGRAAYEQYF. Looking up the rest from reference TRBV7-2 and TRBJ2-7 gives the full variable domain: GAGVSQSPSNKVTEKGKDVELRCDPISGHTALYWYRQSLGQGLEFLIYFQGNSAPDKSGLPSDRFSAERTGGSVSTLTIQRTQQEDSAVYLCASSFREGRAAYEQYFGPGTRLTVT.